A selection of T cell receptor beta chains follows, all from one sample in a study of blood T cell repertoires in COVID-19. TCRdb's copy holds only in-frame clones and misses some; the assay was immunoSEQ multiplex PCR. The table shows more than 150,000 clones, with around 84% occurring only once. Sequencing was done on a sample of PBMCs or T cells enriched from blood (not recorded which). The receptors shown here come from a woman in her 50s who had recovered from COVID-19. Each CDR3 is given with its conserved first and last residue. The order of the fields is V gene, D gene, J gene, clone size, CDR3 protein, CDR3 DNA. D genes are given only for firm matches. Clone size is stated in some rows and not others, as once, few, many or a class when expanded.

TRBV27,NA,TRBJ2-5,NA,CASSKLKFGGGGRQETQYF,TGTGCCAGCAGTAAACTGAAGTTCGGGGGAGGCGGGCGGCAAGAGACCCAGTACTTC
TRBV16,TRBD2,TRBJ2-7,once,CASSQWGGAPNEQYF,TGTGCCAGCAGCCAATGGGGAGGGGCTCCAAACGAGCAGTACTTC
TRBV6-5,TRBD2,TRBJ2-7,NA,CASSYSPTSVVYEQYF,TGTGCCAGCAGTTACTCCCCGACTAGCGTCGTCTACGAGCAGTACTTC
TRBV6-2/TRBV6-3,NA,TRBJ2-7,NA,CASTPLGAVYYEQYF,TGTGCCAGCACCCCATTGGGTGCGGTATACTACGAGCAGTACTTC
TRBV10-3,TRBD1,TRBJ1-5,NA,CAIRQGARQPQHF,TGTGCCATCAGGCAGGGGGCGCGGCAGCCCCAGCATTTT
TRBV5-6,TRBD1,TRBJ2-3,NA,CASSFLDRALETDTQYF,TGTGCCAGCAGCTTCCTGGACAGGGCTCTTGAGACAGATACGCAGTATTTT
TRBV4-3,NA,TRBJ2-3,once,CASSTGRTDTQYF,TGCGCCAGCAGCACAGGGCGAACAGATACGCAGTATTTT
TRBV5-1,TRBD2,TRBJ2-3,once,CASSLLAGGADTQYF,TGCGCCAGCAGCCTCCTAGCGGGGGGGGCAGATACGCAGTATTTT
TRBV6-5,TRBD2,TRBJ2-3,few,CASNIAGGSTDTQYF,TGTGCCAGCAATATTGCGGGAGGGAGCACAGATACGCAGTATTTT
TRBV19,NA,TRBJ1-1,NA,CASSDSGNTEAFF,TGTGCCAGTAGTGACTCTGGGAACACTGAAGCTTTCTTT
TRBV9,NA,TRBJ2-1,NA,CASSLGHEPYNEQFF,TGTGCCAGCAGCCTAGGGCATGAACCCTACAATGAGCAGTTCTTC
TRBV2,NA,TRBJ1-2,NA,CASRSSPSYGYTF,TGTGCCAGCAGATCCAGTCCTAGCTATGGCTACACCTTC
TRBV4-1,TRBD2,TRBJ2-2,NA,CASSQQYSGGSGELFF,TGCGCCAGCAGCCAACAATATAGCGGGGGGTCCGGGGAGCTGTTTTTT
TRBV7-7,TRBD2,TRBJ2-1,few,CASSLSGGYHEQFF,TGTGCTAGCAGCTTGAGCGGGGGGTATCATGAGCAGTTCTTC
TRBV27,TRBD2,TRBJ2-1,NA,CASSAGGNEQFF,TGTGCCAGCAGTGCGGGGGGTAATGAGCAGTTCTTC
TRBV7-8,NA,TRBJ1-4,NA,CASSLAGGTNEKLFF,TGTGCCAGCAGCTTAGCAGGGGGAACTAATGAAAAACTGTTTTTT
TRBV19,NA,TRBJ2-1,NA,CASSMGASSYNEQFF,TGTGCCAGTAGTATGGGGGCGAGCTCCTACAATGAGCAGTTCTTC
TRBV6-5,NA,TRBJ1-1,NA,CASSYGMGLENTEAFF,TGTGCCAGCAGTTACGGGATGGGGCTCGAGAACACTGAAGCTTTCTTT
TRBV3-1/TRBV3-2,NA,TRBJ1-1,NA,CASSQQGRTEAFF,TGTGCCAGCAGCCAACAGGGAAGGACTGAAGCTTTCTTT
TRBV4-3,TRBD1,TRBJ2-2,NA,CATREGTGSTGELFF,TGCGCCACCCGGGAAGGGACAGGTAGTACCGGGGAGCTGTTTTTT
TRBV7-9,NA,TRBJ2-1,NA,CASSFSGLGHEQFF,TGTGCCAGCAGCTTCTCAGGACTTGGCCATGAGCAGTTCTTC
TRBV5-1,TRBD2,TRBJ2-5,once,CASRLAGDQETQYF,TGCGCCAGCAGACTAGCGGGGGACCAAGAGACCCAGTACTTC
TRBV6-1,NA,TRBJ1-2,few,CASSDSSGYGYTF,TGTGCCAGCAGTGATTCCTCGGGCTATGGCTACACCTTC
TRBV7-2,TRBD1,TRBJ1-2,NA,CASSLWTGAEGYTF,TGTGCCAGCAGCTTATGGACAGGGGCTGAGGGCTACACCTTC
TRBV7-2,TRBD2,TRBJ2-6,NA,CASSLLAGASGANVLTF,TGTGCCAGCAGCTTACTAGCGGGGGCCTCTGGGGCCAACGTCCTGACTTTC
TRBV9,TRBD1,TRBJ1-5,NA,CASSSTGDQPQHF,TGTGCCAGCAGTTCGACAGGGGATCAGCCCCAGCATTTT
TRBV19,NA,TRBJ1-5,NA,CASSIGGQPQHF,TGTGCCAGTAGTATAGGTGGCCAGCCCCAGCATTTT
TRBV18,NA,TRBJ1-1,few,CASSPGPNTEAFF,TGTGCCAGCTCACCAGGGCCGAACACTGAAGCTTTCTTT
TRBV18,TRBD2,TRBJ2-7,NA,CASSPTSGTYEQYF,TGTGCCAGCTCACCTACTAGCGGGACCTACGAGCAGTACTTC
TRBV7-2,NA,TRBJ1-1,NA,CASSLASGSTEAFF,TGTGCCAGCAGCTTAGCTTCGGGATCCACTGAAGCTTTCTTT
TRBV28,NA,TRBJ2-7,NA,CASSLRRDSYEQYF,TGTGCCAGCAGTTTACGGCGGGACTCCTACGAGCAGTACTTC
TRBV27,TRBD1,TRBJ1-2,NA,CASSSPRDSLRGYTF,TGTGCCAGCAGTTCCCCTCGGGACAGCCTTAGGGGCTACACCTTC
TRBV28,NA,TRBJ2-7,NA,CASSLRYEQYF,TGTGCCAGCAGTTTGCGCTACGAGCAGTACTTC
TRBV18,TRBD1,TRBJ1-4,NA,CASSAGTGKEKLFF,TGTGCCAGCTCGGCCGGGACAGGGAAAGAAAAACTGTTTTTT
TRBV6-4,NA,TRBJ2-2,NA,CASMLYSNTGELFF,TGTGCCAGCATGTTATACAGTAACACCGGGGAGCTGTTTTTT
TRBV7-3,TRBD1,TRBJ1-5,NA,CASSADRGNQPQHF,TGTGCCAGCAGCGCCGACAGGGGAAATCAGCCCCAGCATTTT
TRBV7-2,NA,TRBJ2-2,few,CASSLGPGLQTGELFF,TGTGCCAGCAGCTTAGGACCGGGACTGCAAACCGGGGAGCTGTTTTTT
TRBV27,TRBD2,TRBJ2-1,few,CASSLGPGLAGGEQFF,TGTGCCAGCAGTTTGGGGCCCGGACTAGCCGGGGGTGAGCAGTTCTTC
TRBV6-5,NA,TRBJ1-5,NA,CATRGPNQPQHF,TGTGCTACCAGGGGCCCGAATCAGCCCCAGCATTTT
TRBV7-9,NA,TRBJ1-2,NA,CASSFDRRNGYTF,TGTGCCAGCAGCTTCGACAGGAGGAATGGCTACACCTTC
TRBV6-5,TRBD1,TRBJ1-3,medium-sized,CASRQGQISGNTIYF,TGTGCCAGCAGGCAGGGACAGATCTCTGGAAACACCATATATTTT
TRBV28,NA,TRBJ1-2,NA,CASGGKTGYGYTF,TGTGCCAGCGGGGGCAAAACGGGCTATGGCTACACCTTC
TRBV2,TRBD2,TRBJ2-5,NA,CATSRESSGKETQYF,TGTGCCACCTCACGGGAATCTAGCGGGAAAGAGACCCAGTACTTC
TRBV3-1/TRBV3-2,TRBD1,TRBJ2-3,NA,CASSPSGQGRTDTQYF,TGTGCCAGCAGCCCGTCCGGACAGGGGCGGACAGATACGCAGTATTTT
TRBV7-7,TRBD1,TRBJ2-2,NA,CASSLVSGQGNTGELFF,TGTGCTAGCAGCTTAGTCTCGGGACAGGGGAACACCGGGGAGCTGTTTTTT
TRBV20-1,TRBD2,TRBJ2-5,NA,CSASSPTSGFETQYF,TGCAGTGCTAGTTCCCCCACTAGCGGCTTTGAGACCCAGTACTTC
TRBV5-1,TRBD2,TRBJ2-3,NA,CASSLGDGGGTDTQYF,TGCGCCAGCAGCCTGGGAGACGGGGGGGGCACGGATACGCAGTATTTT
TRBV19,NA,TRBJ1-1,NA,CASSIEATEAFF,TGTGCCAGTAGTATTGAGGCTACTGAAGCTTTCTTT
TRBV6-6,TRBD2,TRBJ2-5,NA,CASSMGLAGNQETQYF,TGTGCCAGCAGTATGGGACTAGCGGGGAACCAAGAGACCCAGTACTTC
TRBV5-6,TRBD1,TRBJ2-1,NA,CASSWSPTGSNNEQFF,TGTGCCAGCAGCTGGTCCCCGACAGGGTCCAACAATGAGCAGTTCTTC
TRBV7-2,TRBD1,TRBJ2-7,NA,CASSFRAGTGGSEQYF,TGTGCCAGCAGCTTCCGGGCCGGGACAGGCGGTAGCGAGCAGTACTTC
TRBV7-6,NA,TRBJ2-6,NA,CASSRAGAGGANVLTF,TGTGCCAGCAGCCGGGCAGGGGCTGGCGGGGCCAACGTCCTGACTTTC
TRBV6-1,NA,TRBJ2-7,NA,CASSEAGQRSSYEQYF,TGTGCCAGCAGTGAAGCGGGGCAGAGGAGCTCCTACGAGCAGTACTTC
TRBV20-1,NA,TRBJ2-1,NA,CSASQGGGQFF,TGCAGTGCTAGCCAGGGGGGAGGGCAGTTCTTC